This passage covers 24 T cell receptor beta chains from one sample sequenced in a study of shared clonotypes between healthy human individuals. The protocol was immunoSEQ multiplex PCR, while the TCRdb copy is restricted to in-frame clones and leaves out a portion. The sample holds just over 2,000,000 clones, about 95% seen once. Naivety among CD8 cells was defined by CD45RO negativity and positive CCR7 selection, thereby excluding terminally differentiated effector memory CD45RA+ cells. The sequencing input was naive CD8+ T cells sorted from blood. Receptors originate from a man aged 18-30 years in good health.

With respect to this clone: This specimen includes other DNA sequences encoding the same CDR3. This chain links TRBV11-2 with TRBJ2-3; D unresolved. Trimming shortened V by 1 base and J by 1 base, and 6 bases separated the two germline ends. The CDR3 contains 14 residues. The V gene's germline CDR1 is SGHAT and CDR2 FQNNGV. The CDR3 is CASSLAERTDTQYF. The DNA for the CDR3 is TGTGCCAGCAGCTTAGCGGAGCGCACAGATACGCAGTATTTT. The full variable domain, in which reference TRBV11-2 and TRBJ2-3 provide the parts outside the CDR3, is EAGVAQSPRYKIIEKRQSVAFWCNPISGHATLYWYQQILGQGPKLLIQFQNNGVVDDSQLPKDRFSAERLKGVDSTLKIQPAKLEDSAVYLCASSLAERTDTQYFGPGTRLTVL.

The genes are TRBV11-2 and TRBJ1-1, with a tentative D call TRBD1 (6 bases). This CDR3 is built from 13 residues. V shed 6 bases and J shed 8 bases, with 16 bases lying between them. Germline V gene data show CDR1 as SGHAT and CDR2 as FQNNGV. The CDR3 spells CASSSTGGPEAFF. CDR3 DNA: TGTGCCAGCAGTTCGACCGGGGGCCCCGAAGCTTTCTTT.

The chain combines TRBV30 with TRBJ1-2; the D gene is possibly TRBD1 (5 bases). The germline V gene has CDR1 GTSNPN and CDR2 SVGIG (reference sequence). This CDR3 comprises 15 residues. V was trimmed by 3 bases and J by 6 bases, leaving 20 bases between them. The CDR3 spells CAWSLSRVVRDGYTF. CDR3 sequence (DNA): TGTGCCTGGAGCCTCTCCAGGGTAGTAAGGGATGGCTACACCTTC.

Remarks on this clone: The same CDR3 is also encoded by other DNA sequences in this sample. The chain has TRBV9 and TRBJ2-3, with a weak D call TRBD2 (7 bases). CDR3 length equals 15 residues. Per germline, CDR1 SGDLS and CDR2 YYNGEE. Trimming cost V 0 bases and J 2 bases, with 10 bases left between them. Here the CDR3 reads CASSVGGGTTDTQYF. The CDR3 region has the DNA TGTGCCAGCAGCGTAGGGGGGGGCACCACAGATACGCAGTATTTT. Filled out from reference TRBV9 and TRBJ2-3, the complete variable domain reads DSGVTQTPKHLITATGQRVTLRCSPRSGDLSVYWYQQSLDQGLQFLIQYYNGEERAKGNILERFSAQQFPDLHSELNLSSLELGDSALYFCASSVGGGTTDTQYFGPGTRLTVL.

The chain recombines TRBV15 with TRBJ2-7; D might be TRBD1 or TRBD2, each matching 5 bases. Germline CDR1 and CDR2: LNHNV and YYDKDF (reference sequence). The length of the CDR3 is 13 residues. Trimming stripped 5 bases from V and 1 base from J, with 9 bases between. The CDR3 here is CATSLEGSYEQYF. The CDR3 nucleotides read TGTGCCACCAGCTTAGAGGGGTCCTACGAGCAGTACTTC.

The rearrangement joins TRBV5-1 to TRBJ2-1; 9 positions agree with TRBD2. Germline lookup yields CDR1 SGHRS and CDR2 YFSETQ. J was trimmed by 6 bases and V by 3 bases; bases with no gene match: 13. The CDR3 totals 17 residues. The CDR3 protein is CASSSAQIAGVGNEQFF. CDR3 nucleotide sequence: TGCGCCAGCAGCTCTGCCCAAATAGCGGGAGTGGGCAATGAGCAGTTCTTC.

This clone appeared once. The gene calls are TRBV9 and TRBJ2-3, with 9 positions matching TRBD2. The CDR3 runs to 16 residues. Trimming removed 3 bases from V and 4 bases from J; junction bases left unmatched: 9. Germline CDR1 is SGDLS and CDR2 is YYNGEE. The CDR3 reads CASSEGGGGASDTQYF. As DNA, the CDR3 is TGTGCCAGCAGCGAGGGCGGCGGGGGGGCCTCAGATACGCAGTATTTT. Variable domain in full (rest from reference TRBV9 and TRBJ2-3): DSGVTQTPKHLITATGQRVTLRCSPRSGDLSVYWYQQSLDQGLQFLIQYYNGEERAKGNILERFSAQQFPDLHSELNLSSLELGDSALYFCASSEGGGGASDTQYFGPGTRLTVL.

The V and J genes are TRBV30 and TRBJ2-5, with no clear D. Trimming pared 2 bases from V and 5 bases from J, leaving 6 bases between. Germline V gene data show CDR1 as GTSNPN and CDR2 as SVGIG (reference sequence). This CDR3 has 11 amino acids. The DNA of the CDR3 is TGTGCCTGGAGTCTAGGGGAGACCCAGTACTTC. Its protein product is CAWSLGETQYF.

Regarding this clone: A much larger clone differs from this one at a single base, so this may be a read error. This chain connects TRBV7-3 to TRBJ2-2; D is unresolved. V lost 6 bases and J 1 base, leaving 3 bases between the germline ends. CDR1 and CDR2 (germline): SGHTA, FQGTGA. This CDR3 comprises 12 residues. The CDR3 protein is CASRENTGELFF. CDR3 nucleotide sequence: TGTGCCAGCAGGGAGAACACCGGGGAGCTGTTTTTT.

About this clone itself: This CDR3 is also generated by other DNA sequences in the sample. The chain uses TRBV5-1 and TRBJ2-7; no firm D call. The CDR3 loop spans 11 amino acids. Trimming took off 2 bases at V and 5 bases at J, with 5 bases between the two ends. Germline V CDR1 and CDR2: SGHRS, YFSETQ. DNA for the CDR3: TGCGCCAGCAGCTTTGGCAACGAGCAGTACTTC. Amino acid sequence: CASSFGNEQYF.

Details on this clone: This CDR3 is also generated by other DNA sequences in the sample. V is TRBV7-9 and J is TRBJ1-2, with TRBD1 matching over 8 bases. The CDR3 is 15 amino acids. The ends lost 3 bases at V and 0 bases at J; junction bases unmatched: 3. Germline CDR1 is SEHNR and CDR2 is FQNEAQ (reference sequence). CDR3 amino acids: CASSLGTGTNYGYTF. The CDR3 DNA sequence: TGTGCCAGCAGCTTGGGGACAGGAACTAACTATGGCTACACCTTC. Full variable domain (missing parts from reference TRBV7-9 and TRBJ1-2): DTGVSQNPRHKITKRGQNVTFRCDPISEHNRLYWYRQTLGQGPEFLTYFQNEAQLEKSRLLSDRFSAERPKGSFSTLEIQRTEQGDSAMYLCASSLGTGTNYGYTFGSGTRLTVV.

The rearrangement links TRBV5-8 to TRBJ1-5; a possible D gene is TRBD1 (5 bases). The V end was cut by 4 bases, the J end by 4 bases, with 12 bases between. Per germline, CDR1 SGHTS and CDR2 YDEGEE. The CDR3 loop spans 14 amino acids. The CDR3 DNA sequence: TGTGCCAGCAGCGTCAGGGTTAGGAATCAGCCCCAGCATTTT. This encodes CASSVRVRNQPQHF.

With respect to this clone: Additional DNA sequences in this sample encode the identical CDR3. J is TRBJ2-7 and V is TRBV5-1; D ambiguous. The CDR3 consists of 13 residues. The germline gives CDR1 SGHRS, CDR2 YFSETQ. Trimming cost V 2 bases and J 2 bases, with 8 bases left between them. The CDR3 DNA reads TGCGCCAGCAGCTTCAGGCAAACCTACGAGCAGTACTTC. This gives the protein CASSFRQTYEQYF.

This rearrangement joins TRBV4-1 to TRBJ2-7; tentatively, D is TRBD1 or TRBD2 (5 bases each). Germline values: CDR1 MGHRA, CDR2 YSYEKL. CDR3 length: 15 residues. Trimming shortened V by 5 bases and J by 0 bases, and 14 bases separated the two germline ends. CDR3 DNA sequence: TGCGCCAGCAGCTTCCCCGGGGCCAACTCCTACGAGCAGTACTTC. Translated: CASSFPGANSYEQYF.

This chain joins TRBV28 and TRBJ2-7; D gene uncertain. This CDR3 comprises 14 residues. Germline V gene lookup returns CDR1 MDHEN and CDR2 SYDVKM. The V and J ends lost 4 bases and 0 bases respectively, with 10 bases between them. This chain's CDR3 is CASSSSEPSYEQYF. CDR3 DNA sequence: TGTGCCAGCAGTTCGAGTGAGCCCTCCTACGAGCAGTACTTC.

This chain uses TRBV29-1 with TRBJ2-2, with TRBD1 identical over 7 bases. This CDR3 spans 13 amino acids. Germline V gene lookup returns CDR1 SQVTM and CDR2 ANQGSEA. Trimming cost V 7 bases and J 1 base; bases outside gene matches: 3. CDR3 loop: CSAWTGNTGELFF. The CDR3 bases are TGCAGCGCATGGACAGGGAACACCGGGGAGCTGTTTTTT.

The CDR3 DNA reads TGTGCCAGCAGTGCCGATCTACTAGCGGTCAACTCCTACGAGCAGTACTTC. Amino acid sequence: CASSADLLAVNSYEQYF. The V and J genes are TRBV6-4 and TRBJ2-7, with 8 positions matching TRBD2. The V gene's germline CDR1 is MRHNA and CDR2 SNTAGT. The CDR3 length is 17 residues. The V gene end was trimmed by 4 bases and the J gene end by 0 bases; junction bases not matched to a gene: 11.

This chain joins TRBV13 and TRBJ2-7, with D possibly matching TRBD2 (6 bases). CDR3 length equals 14 residues. Germline CDR1 reads PRHDT; CDR2 reads FYEKMQ (reference sequence). Trimming stripped 3 bases from V and 3 bases from J, with 12 bases between. The CDR3 loop reads CASSLEGKFYEQYF. The CDR3 coding sequence is TGTGCCAGCAGCTTGGAGGGCAAGTTCTACGAGCAGTACTTC.

The CDR3 coding sequence is TGTGCCAGCAGCTTAGCTGAGGCAGGGGAGGGTTTAGATCAGCCCCAGCATTTT. Translation: CASSLAEAGEGLDQPQHF. This sequence joins TRBV9 and TRBJ1-5; perhaps TRBD1 as D (6 bases). The germline gives CDR1 SGDLS, CDR2 YYNGEE. Trimming left V 4 bases short and J 5 bases short, with 25 bases between. The CDR3 runs to 18 residues. Variable domain in full (rest from reference TRBV9 and TRBJ1-5): DSGVTQTPKHLITATGQRVTLRCSPRSGDLSVYWYQQSLDQGLQFLIQYYNGEERAKGNILERFSAQQFPDLHSELNLSSLELGDSALYFCASSLAEAGEGLDQPQHFGDGTRLSIL.

The chain couples TRBV19 to TRBJ2-2; 7 bases align to TRBD1. There are 15 residues in the CDR3. Per germline, CDR1 LNHDA and CDR2 SQIVND (reference sequence). V gave up 4 bases and J gave up 6 bases; unmatched junction bases: 8. The CDR3 sequence is CASSTDLGQAGELFF. The DNA of the CDR3 is TGTGCCAGTAGTACCGACCTCGGACAGGCCGGGGAGCTGTTTTTT.

The chain combines TRBV27 with TRBJ2-5; a weak D match, TRBD1 (6 bases). This CDR3 comprises 18 residues. Germline CDR1 reads MNHEY; CDR2 reads SMNVEV (reference sequence). The ends were cut back, 5 bases at V and 0 bases at J, with 22 bases in the middle. The CDR3 region has the DNA TGTGCCAGCAGTCCAGAGGGGGACGTTATACCGTACCAAGAGACCCAGTACTTC. The encoded protein is CASSPEGDVIPYQETQYF.

This clone occurred once. The chain recombines TRBV2 with TRBJ2-1, with TRBD1 matching 12 bases. This CDR3 contains 15 residues. Germline V gives CDR1 SNHLY, CDR2 FYNNEI. J was trimmed by 10 bases and V by 3 bases; bases with no gene match: 7. The CDR3: CASSDSPGQGAEQFF. CDR3 nucleotides: TGTGCCAGCAGTGACTCCCCGGGACAGGGGGCCGAGCAGTTCTTC.

This clone was seen just once. DNA for the CDR3: TGTGCCAGCAGCTTTGAGGAAGCGGGGGGGCCGCATTCTACAGATACGCAGTATTTT. Translated: CASSFEEAGGPHSTDTQYF. The genes are TRBV7-9 and TRBJ2-3; 10 bases match TRBD2. The CDR3 contains 19 residues. The ends lost 3 bases at V and 3 bases at J; junction bases unmatched: 15. From germline, CDR1 is SEHNR and CDR2 FQNEAQ (reference sequence).

This chain uses TRBV11-2 with TRBJ2-1, with a tentative D call TRBD2 (8 bases). CDR3 size: 15 residues. V gave up 4 bases and J gave up 8 bases, with 18 bases separating them. Germline CDR1 SGHAT, CDR2 FQNNGV. The CDR3 here is CASSSAGDSIHEQFF. The CDR3 DNA is TGTGCCAGCAGCTCAGCGGGGGACAGCATTCATGAGCAGTTCTTC.